The rows below give T cell receptor beta chains drawn from one sample of a study of blood T cell repertoires in COVID-19. Assay used: immunoSEQ multiplex PCR; TCRdb lists only in-frame clones, some missing. The data hold a few hundred thousand clones, with less than 85% observed a single time. The sequenced sample was peripheral blood. The receptors originated from a woman over 75 with acute or convalescent COVID-19. Each CDR3 is given with its conserved first and last residue.

j_gene: TRBJ1-1; v_gene: TRBV9; len: 16; CDR3aa: CASSPRTGPWGTEAFF
j_gene: TRBJ1-2; v_gene: TRBV3-1/TRBV3-2; len: 11; CDR3aa: CASSQGGGYTF
j_gene: TRBJ2-7; v_gene: TRBV6-6; len: 17; CDR3aa: CASSPLPVRQGRNEQYF
j_gene: TRBJ2-2; v_gene: TRBV11-2; len: 14; CDR3aa: CASSLSPNTGELFF
j_gene: TRBJ1-1; v_gene: TRBV6-2/TRBV6-3; len: 14; CDR3aa: CASSFGQGATEAFF
j_gene: TRBJ1-1; v_gene: TRBV19; len: 14; CDR3aa: CASNSGGGLTEAFF
j_gene: TRBJ1-6; v_gene: TRBV6-5; len: 15; CDR3aa: CASSYGTGVNSPLHF
j_gene: TRBJ1-1; v_gene: TRBV5-5; len: 15; CDR3aa: CASSLTVGGYTEAFF
j_gene: TRBJ2-2; v_gene: TRBV7-2; len: 14; CDR3aa: CASSWGRRTGELFF
j_gene: TRBJ1-2; v_gene: TRBV7-8; len: 17; CDR3aa: CASSLGGLPTLGYGYTF
j_gene: TRBJ2-1; v_gene: TRBV5-1; len: 14; CDR3aa: CASTPGTGRVEQFF
j_gene: TRBJ2-1; v_gene: TRBV11-2; len: 14; CDR3aa: CASSLWSRSNEQFF
j_gene: TRBJ2-7; v_gene: TRBV11-2; len: 16; CDR3aa: CASSSQWTSGAGEQYF
j_gene: TRBJ1-6; v_gene: TRBV6-6; len: 15; CDR3aa: CASSYWPDYNSPLHF
j_gene: TRBJ2-2; v_gene: TRBV7-6; len: 13; CDR3aa: CASSLNSGGELFF
j_gene: TRBJ2-3; v_gene: TRBV7-3; len: 14; CDR3aa: CASSLNPAADTQYF
j_gene: TRBJ1-2; v_gene: TRBV5-1; len: 14; CDR3aa: CASSLGDRNYGYTF
j_gene: TRBJ1-6; v_gene: TRBV27; len: 16; CDR3aa: CASSFRIPAGESPLHF
j_gene: TRBJ1-5; v_gene: TRBV23-1; len: 20; CDR3aa: CASSSTLLGRGIYSNQPQHF
j_gene: TRBJ2-2; v_gene: TRBV4-2; len: 15; CDR3aa: CASRASGGAVGELFF
j_gene: TRBJ1-2; v_gene: TRBV9; len: 15; CDR3aa: CASSPSWDWLGGYTF
j_gene: TRBJ1-4; v_gene: TRBV19; len: 12; CDR3aa: CASARASEKLFF
j_gene: TRBJ2-3; v_gene: TRBV5-8; len: 15; CDR3aa: CASSLGQGNGDTQYF
j_gene: TRBJ1-5; v_gene: TRBV6-5; len: 15; CDR3aa: CASSLYGTPNQPQHF
j_gene: TRBJ1-2; v_gene: TRBV12-3/TRBV12-4; len: 13; CDR3aa: CASSLGQHRGYTF
j_gene: TRBJ1-6; v_gene: TRBV28; len: 14; CDR3aa: CASSLYRENSPLHF
j_gene: TRBJ2-7; v_gene: TRBV11-3; len: 13; CDR3aa: CASSFDSYYEQYF
j_gene: TRBJ1-1; v_gene: TRBV10-3; len: 12; CDR3aa: CAISLQGFEAFF
j_gene: TRBJ1-1; v_gene: TRBV28; len: 16; CDR3aa: CASSPGTAGWDTEAFF
j_gene: TRBJ2-5; v_gene: TRBV3-1/TRBV3-2; len: 13; CDR3aa: CASSRDREETQYF
j_gene: TRBJ1-2; v_gene: TRBV10-3; len: 17; CDR3aa: CAISESGQGGVQKGYTF
j_gene: TRBJ2-3; v_gene: TRBV7-2; len: 15; CDR3aa: CASSFSGLSTDTQYF
j_gene: TRBJ1-2; v_gene: TRBV4-1; len: 15; CDR3aa: CASSQGAGLYYGYTF
j_gene: TRBJ2-6; v_gene: TRBV5-1; len: 14; CDR3aa: CASSSGSGANVLTF
j_gene: TRBJ1-1; v_gene: TRBV19; len: 16; CDR3aa: CASTTTGGRLGTEAFF
j_gene: TRBJ1-5; v_gene: TRBV29-1; len: 13; CDR3aa: CSVGAYKDQPQHF
j_gene: TRBJ2-1; v_gene: TRBV12-2; len: 18; CDR3aa: CASRLTPLLAGGLNEQFF
j_gene: TRBJ1-5; v_gene: TRBV10-2; len: 12; CDR3aa: CASRVGNQPQHF
j_gene: TRBJ1-3; v_gene: TRBV19; len: 14; CDR3aa: CASTPQSTVDTIYF
j_gene: TRBJ2-7; v_gene: TRBV12-5; len: 10; CDR3aa: CASGHYEQYF
j_gene: TRBJ1-1; v_gene: TRBV19; len: 16; CDR3aa: CASSSRGRVGRTEAFF